Sequencing of this T cell receptor beta chain was carried out in a study of T cell responses to AZD1222 COVID-19 vaccine. Whole-study findings and limits: The donor cohort was predominantly white British with a female majority, and clonal diversity may have been underestimated. Across spike, vaccine-associated CD4 TCRs were found, dominant at 160-218 and 743-854. In the spike-specific TCR repertoire, nearly half reportedly target unmutated variant regions.

This CDR3 has 12 residues. Germline V gene lookup returns CDR1 SEHNR and CDR2 FQNEAQ (reference sequence). Trimming removed 5 bases from V and 6 bases from J; junction bases left unmatched: 3. Data came from immunoSEQ multiplex PCR; TCRdb stores just in-frame clones and leaves some out. Of about 270,000 clones listed, 90% to 95% are singletons. As for this clone: What it recognizes is unknown.

The clonotype comes from an adult who received the AZD1222 COVID-19 vaccine. Specimen: peripheral blood, collected 28 days after the second AZD1222 dose. This sequence joins TRBV7-9 and TRBJ2-7, with 8 bases that match TRBD1. CDR3 in DNA: TGTGCCAGCAGCGGGGACAGGAGCGAGCAGTACTTC. Amino acids: CASSGDRSEQYF.